The clone carrying this T cell receptor beta chain was detected a few times. The antigen remains unidentified. The sample belongs to a study of T-cell reconstitution after alpha-beta-depleted transplantation in children. Study results and limitations: A year had passed since transplant, and T-cell counts and diversity by then came mostly from newly produced T cells.

As it was prepared, the TCRbeta library received unique molecular identifiers. TCRdb redid the calling of the PCR reads with MiXCR, one entry per CDR3 protein. The repertoire includes fewer than 700,000 distinct CDR3 sequences, roughly 13% of them detected once, and around 2% sits in the top ten. The source of this sequence is a male patient younger than 18 who had a stem cell transplant for acute myeloid leukemia, so the T cells may come from the graft donor. Sequenced here: PBMCs, mostly from graft donor cells, sampled 360 days after TCRalphabeta/CD19-depleted stem cell transplant.

CDR3 in DNA: TGTGCCAGCAGGGCCGGGACACCTACCTCCTACGAGCAGTACTTC. Translated, it gives CASRAGTPTSYEQYF. This chain connects TRBV12-3 or TRBV12-4 to TRBJ2-7; a weak D match, TRBD1 (6 bases). Trimming took off 6 bases at V and 0 bases at J, with 15 bases between the two ends. This CDR3 spans 15 amino acids.